Reported below is one T cell receptor beta chain. The CDR3 runs 13 residues. Germline values: CDR1 SQVTM, CDR2 ANQGSEA. The V gene lost 7 bases and the J gene lost 1 base, with 8 bases spanning the gap. This entry belongs to a study of blood T cell repertoires in COVID-19. Libraries were prepared by immunoSEQ multiplex PCR; TCRdb keeps only in-frame clonotypes and omits some of them. The table lists approximately 90,000 clones, over 80% of them singletons, with under 3.5% in the top ten. V is TRBV29-1 and J is TRBJ2-6, with unresolved D. This TCR was sampled from a man aged 50 or older with acute or convalescent COVID-19. The sequenced material came from peripheral blood. CDR3 nucleotide sequence: TGCAGCGCCCAGAAATCTGGGGCCAACGTCCTGACTTTC. Its protein product is CSAQKSGANVLTF.